Presented here are 5 T cell receptor beta chains from one specimen sequenced in a study of cytomegalovirus exposure and HLA in healthy donors. PCR amplification relied on 60 Vbeta primers (plus 13 Jbeta primers). Assay: immunoSEQ multiplex PCR; the TCRdb copy retains only in-frame clones and omits some. The sample shows around 95,000 clones, about four fifths of them seen only once. Material for sequencing was PBMCs. Every receptor here comes from a female donor in good health and CMV-seropositive.

This chain uses TRBV6-5 with TRBJ2-7; TRBD1 matches at 7 bases. There are 14 residues in the CDR3. The germline V gene has CDR1 MNHEY and CDR2 SVGAGI. Germline trimming cut 6 bases from V and 3 bases from J; bases unmatched to any gene: 8. CDR3 in DNA: TGTGCCAGCAGCCCTGGGACAGACCTCTACGAGCAGTACTTC. This sequence encodes CASSPGTDLYEQYF.

The count of this clone is one. The chain carries TRBV5-6 and TRBJ1-2; TRBD1 aligns across 10 bases. J lost 2 bases, V lost 4 bases, and 2 bases had no gene match. This CDR3 comprises 14 residues. CDR1 is SGHDT and CDR2 is YYEEEE in the germline V gene. CDR3 sequence: CASSPDRGNYGYTF. DNA of the CDR3: TGTGCCAGCAGCCCGGACAGGGGGAACTATGGCTACACCTTC.

CDR3 region: CSVGSTGELFF. The CDR3 DNA reads as TGCAGCGTTGGATCAACAGGGGAGCTGTTTTTT. The chain couples TRBV29-1 to TRBJ2-2; D not resolved. The CDR3 is 11 residues long. Germline CDR1 and CDR2: SQVTM and ANQGSEA. Trimming removed 4 bases from V and 8 bases from J, with 8 bases in between.

This clone turned up a few times. This sequence joins TRBV20-1 and TRBJ1-2; D not resolved. Germline CDR1 DFQATT, CDR2 SNEGSKA (reference sequence). Trimming took 7 bases from V and 4 from J, leaving 10 bases between them. The CDR3 loop spans 11 amino acids. The CDR3 loop reads CSVWGGYGYTF. CDR3 in DNA: TGCAGTGTGTGGGGAGGCTATGGCTACACCTTC.

This clone was picked up one time. A junction boundary mismatches the germline segment, possibly from a read error. The chain has TRBV7-9 and TRBJ2-3; TRBD2 matches at 12 bases. Germline V gene data show CDR1 as SEHNR and CDR2 as FQNEAQ (reference sequence). The CDR3 is 15 residues long. CDR3 sequence reads: CASSLAGGITDTQYF. The CDR3, as DNA: TGTGCCAGCAGCCTAGCGGGGGGGATCACAGATACGCAGTATTTT.